This TCR beta chain was recovered during a study of OX40 agonist ivuxolimab in advanced cancers. Study context: Partial responses occurred in three patients (one hepatocellular carcinoma, two cutaneous melanoma).

This clone was seen just once. Its target is unknown. CDR1 and CDR2 from the germline V gene are MNHNS and SASEGT. This CDR3 spans 12 amino acids. J gave up 3 bases and V 10 bases, and 1 base lay outside the gene matches. The assay was immunoSEQ multiplex PCR, and TCRdb's table has in-frame clones only and misses some. This sample has 40,000 or so clones, with about 85% found just once. Findings and limits, study-wide: Expanded clones tended on average to be more numerous among CD8+ T cells than CD4+.

Sequencing was performed on CD4+ or CD8+ T cells sorted from blood, taken in a trial of the OX40 agonist ivuxolimab. The sequence was collected from an adult with an advanced solid tumor such as melanoma, head and neck, liver or kidney cancer. This chain joins TRBV6-1 and TRBJ1-4; 8 bases map to TRBD1. CDR3 sequence (DNA): TGTGCCACGGACAGGGCTAATGAAAAACTGTTTTTT. Translation gives CATDRANEKLFF.